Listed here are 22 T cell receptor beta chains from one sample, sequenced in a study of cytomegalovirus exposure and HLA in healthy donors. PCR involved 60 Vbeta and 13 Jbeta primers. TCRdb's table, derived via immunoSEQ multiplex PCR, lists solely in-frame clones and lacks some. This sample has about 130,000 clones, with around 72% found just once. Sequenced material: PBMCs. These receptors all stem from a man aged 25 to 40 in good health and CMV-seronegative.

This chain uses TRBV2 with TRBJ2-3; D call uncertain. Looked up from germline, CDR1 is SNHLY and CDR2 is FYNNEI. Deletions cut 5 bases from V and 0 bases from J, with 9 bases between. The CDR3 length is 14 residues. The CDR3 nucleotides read TGTGCCAGCAGTACACAGATTAGCACAGATACGCAGTATTTT. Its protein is CASSTQISTDTQYF.

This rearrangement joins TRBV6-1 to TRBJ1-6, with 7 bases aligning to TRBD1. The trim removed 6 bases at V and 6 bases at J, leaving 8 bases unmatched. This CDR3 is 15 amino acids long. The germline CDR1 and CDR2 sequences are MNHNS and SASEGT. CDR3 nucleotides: TGTGCCAGCAGCCGGTTACGACAGGGTAATTCACCCCTCCACTTT. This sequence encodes CASSRLRQGNSPLHF.

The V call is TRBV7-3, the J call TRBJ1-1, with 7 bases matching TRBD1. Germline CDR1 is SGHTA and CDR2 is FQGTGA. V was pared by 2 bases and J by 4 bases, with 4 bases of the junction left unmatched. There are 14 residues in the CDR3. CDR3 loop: CASSLDRVSTEAFF. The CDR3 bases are TGTGCCAGCAGCTTAGACAGGGTGAGCACTGAAGCTTTCTTT.

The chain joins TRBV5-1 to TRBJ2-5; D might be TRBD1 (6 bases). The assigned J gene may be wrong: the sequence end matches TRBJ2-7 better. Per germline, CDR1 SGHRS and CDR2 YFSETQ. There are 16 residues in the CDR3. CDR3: CASSLVPPTGSNEQYF. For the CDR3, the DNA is TGCGCCAGCAGCTTGGTACCACCGACAGGTTCCAACGAGCAGTACTTC.

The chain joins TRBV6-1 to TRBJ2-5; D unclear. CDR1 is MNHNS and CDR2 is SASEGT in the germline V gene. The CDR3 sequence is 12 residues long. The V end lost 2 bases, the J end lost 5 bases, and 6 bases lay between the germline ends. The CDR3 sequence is CASSERWETQYF. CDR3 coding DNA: TGTGCCAGCAGTGAACGGTGGGAGACCCAGTACTTC.

The CDR3 sequence is CASSRRASGYNEQFF. The CDR3 DNA reads as TGTGCCAGCAGCCGGCGGGCTAGCGGTTACAATGAGCAGTTCTTC. This sequence joins TRBV27 and TRBJ2-1; 7 positions match TRBD2. Germline values: CDR1 MNHEY, CDR2 SMNVEV (reference sequence). V gave up 6 bases and J gave up 4 bases; unmatched junction bases: 9. This CDR3 has 15 residues.

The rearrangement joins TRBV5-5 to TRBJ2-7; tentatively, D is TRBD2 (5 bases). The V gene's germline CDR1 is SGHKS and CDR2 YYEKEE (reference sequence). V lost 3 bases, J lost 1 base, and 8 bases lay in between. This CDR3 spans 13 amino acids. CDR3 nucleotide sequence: TGTGCCAGCAGCTACGGGAATTCCTACGAGCAGTACTTC. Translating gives CASSYGNSYEQYF.

This CDR3 is CASSDGAGGLSDTQYF. In nucleotides, the CDR3 is TGCGCCAGCAGTGACGGAGCGGGGGGGCTATCAGATACGCAGTATTTT. The chain recombines TRBV10-2 with TRBJ2-3; 10 bases map to TRBD2. Looked up from germline, CDR1 is WSHSY and CDR2 is SAAADI. The CDR3 is made up of 16 amino acids. V lost 3 bases, J lost 4 bases, and 7 bases stayed unmatched.

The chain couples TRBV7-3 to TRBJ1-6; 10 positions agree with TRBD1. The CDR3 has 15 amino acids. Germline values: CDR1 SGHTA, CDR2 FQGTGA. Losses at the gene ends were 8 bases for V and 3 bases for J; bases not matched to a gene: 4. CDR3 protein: CASLGDRGYNSPLHF. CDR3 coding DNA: TGTGCCAGCTTAGGGGACAGGGGCTATAATTCACCCCTCCACTTT.

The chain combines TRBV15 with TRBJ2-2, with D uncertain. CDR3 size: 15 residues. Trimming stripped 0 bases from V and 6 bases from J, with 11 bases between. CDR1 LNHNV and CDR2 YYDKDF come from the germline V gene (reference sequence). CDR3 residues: CATSRDLRSPGELFF. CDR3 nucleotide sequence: TGTGCCACCAGCAGAGATTTGCGGAGCCCCGGGGAGCTGTTTTTT.

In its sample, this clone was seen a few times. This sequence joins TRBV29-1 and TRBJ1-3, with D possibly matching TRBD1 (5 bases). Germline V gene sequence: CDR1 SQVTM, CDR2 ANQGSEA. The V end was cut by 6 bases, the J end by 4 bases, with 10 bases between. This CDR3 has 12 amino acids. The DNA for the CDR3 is TGCAGCGTCCAGGGTAACGGAAACACCATATATTTT. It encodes CSVQGNGNTIYF.

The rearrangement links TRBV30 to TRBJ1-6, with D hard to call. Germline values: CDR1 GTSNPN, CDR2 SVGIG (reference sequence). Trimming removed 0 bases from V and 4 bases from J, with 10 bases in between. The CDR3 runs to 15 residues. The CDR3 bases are TGTGCCTGGAGTGTAACGGGTCCTTATAATTCACCCCTCCACTTT. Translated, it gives CAWSVTGPYNSPLHF. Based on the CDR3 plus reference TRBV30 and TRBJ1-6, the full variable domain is SQTIHQWPATLVQPVGSPLSLECTVEGTSNPNLYWYRQAAGRGLQLLFYSVGIGQISSEVPQNLSASRPQDRQFILSSKKLLLSDSGFYLCAWSVTGPYNSPLHFGNGTRLTVT.

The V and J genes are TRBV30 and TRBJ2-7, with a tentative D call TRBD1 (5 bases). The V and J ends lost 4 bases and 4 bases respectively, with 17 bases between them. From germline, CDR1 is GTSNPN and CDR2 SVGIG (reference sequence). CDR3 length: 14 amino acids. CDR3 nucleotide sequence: TGTGCCTGGATTTCGGCAGGGCCGATGTACGAGCAGTACTTC. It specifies CAWISAGPMYEQYF.

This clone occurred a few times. The chain's CDR3 is CASNRAVGQGAAGELFF. CDR3 sequence (DNA): TGTGCCAGCAATCGGGCTGTCGGGCAGGGGGCGGCCGGGGAGCTGTTTTTT. The chain has TRBV2 and TRBJ2-2, with 8 bases matching TRBD1. Germline trimming cut 7 bases from V and 6 bases from J; bases unmatched to any gene: 16. This CDR3 contains 17 residues. From germline, CDR1 is SNHLY and CDR2 FYNNEI. The whole variable domain, filled in from reference TRBV2 and TRBJ2-2, reads EPEVTQTPSHQVTQMGQEVILRCVPISNHLYFYWYRQILGQKVEFLVSFYNNEISEKSEIFDDQFSVERPDGSNFTLKIRSTKLEDSAMYFCASNRAVGQGAAGELFFGEGSRLTVL.

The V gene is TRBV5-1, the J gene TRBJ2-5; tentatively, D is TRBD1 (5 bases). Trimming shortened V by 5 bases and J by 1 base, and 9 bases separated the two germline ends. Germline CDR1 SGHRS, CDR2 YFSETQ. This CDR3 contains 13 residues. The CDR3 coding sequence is TGCGCCAGCAGTCAGGGAATCCAAGAGACCCAGTACTTC. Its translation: CASSQGIQETQYF.

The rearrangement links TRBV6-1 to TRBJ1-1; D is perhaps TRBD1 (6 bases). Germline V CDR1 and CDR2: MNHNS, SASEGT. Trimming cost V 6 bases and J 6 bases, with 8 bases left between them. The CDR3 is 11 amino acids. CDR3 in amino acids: CASRQGPEAFF. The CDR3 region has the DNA TGTGCCAGCAGACAGGGACCTGAAGCTTTCTTT.

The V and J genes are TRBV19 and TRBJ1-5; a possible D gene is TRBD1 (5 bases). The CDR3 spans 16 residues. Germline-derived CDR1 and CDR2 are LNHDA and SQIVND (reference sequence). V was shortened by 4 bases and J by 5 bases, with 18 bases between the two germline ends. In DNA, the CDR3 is TGTGCCAGTAGTACGAAGAGAAGAAAAGGGGATCAGCCCCAGCATTTT. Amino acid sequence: CASSTKRRKGDQPQHF. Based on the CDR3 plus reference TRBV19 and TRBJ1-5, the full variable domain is DGGITQSPKYLFRKEGQNVTLSCEQNLNHDAMYWYRQDPGQGLRLIYYSQIVNDFQKGDIAEGYSVSREKKESFPLTVTSAQKNPTAFYLCASSTKRRKGDQPQHFGDGTRLSIL.

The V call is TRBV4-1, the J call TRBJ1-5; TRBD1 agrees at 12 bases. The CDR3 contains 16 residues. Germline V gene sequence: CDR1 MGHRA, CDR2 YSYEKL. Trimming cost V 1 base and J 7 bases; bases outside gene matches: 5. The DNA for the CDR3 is TGCGCCAGCAGCCAAGCAGGGACAGGGGGCGACCAGCCCCAGCATTTT. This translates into CASSQAGTGGDQPQHF.

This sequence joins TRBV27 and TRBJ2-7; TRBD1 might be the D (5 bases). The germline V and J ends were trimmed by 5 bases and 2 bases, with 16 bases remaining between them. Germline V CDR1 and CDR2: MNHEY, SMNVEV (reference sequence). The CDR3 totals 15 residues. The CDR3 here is CASSARTPGTYEQYF. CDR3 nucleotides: TGTGCCAGCAGTGCACGGACACCTGGAACCTACGAGCAGTACTTC.

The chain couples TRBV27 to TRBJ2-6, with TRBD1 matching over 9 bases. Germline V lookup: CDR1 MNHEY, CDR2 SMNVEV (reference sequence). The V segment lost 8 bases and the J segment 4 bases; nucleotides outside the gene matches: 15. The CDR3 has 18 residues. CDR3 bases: TGTGCCAGCTCAAGACAGGGGGGCTGGCGTTACGGGGCCAACGTCCTGACTTTC. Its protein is CASSRQGGWRYGANVLTF.

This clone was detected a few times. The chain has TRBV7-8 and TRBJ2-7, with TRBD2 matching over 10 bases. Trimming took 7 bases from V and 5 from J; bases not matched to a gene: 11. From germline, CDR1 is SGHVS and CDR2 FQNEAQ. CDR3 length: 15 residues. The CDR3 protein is CASIMGASGGNEQYF. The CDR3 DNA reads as TGTGCCAGCATCATGGGGGCTAGCGGGGGCAACGAGCAGTACTTC.

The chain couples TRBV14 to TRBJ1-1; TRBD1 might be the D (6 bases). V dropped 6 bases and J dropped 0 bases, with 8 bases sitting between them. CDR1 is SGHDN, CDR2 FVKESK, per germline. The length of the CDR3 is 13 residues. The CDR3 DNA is TGTGCCAGCAGAAGACAGGTGAACACTGAAGCTTTCTTT. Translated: CASRRQVNTEAFF.